Below are 12 T cell receptor beta chains sequenced from a single sample in a study of T cell changes during pregnancy in multiple sclerosis. TCRdb's copy holds only in-frame clones and misses some; the assay was immunoSEQ multiplex PCR. The sample yields roughly 97,000 clones, 90% seen once. This specimen was peripheral blood, taken in the second trimester of pregnancy. The receptor set was obtained from a female donor in good health, enrolled as a control in a pregnancy study.

The rearrangement links TRBV28 to TRBJ1-1; TRBD1 is a possible D gene (5 bases). Per the germline V gene, CDR1 is MDHEN and CDR2 is SYDVKM. Trimming cost V 3 bases and J 6 bases, with 11 bases left between them. This CDR3 region has 13 residues. The CDR3 is CASSLQGWAEAFF. CDR3 nucleotides: TGTGCCAGCAGTTTGCAGGGTTGGGCTGAAGCTTTCTTT.

V and J are TRBV6-5 and TRBJ1-1; TRBD1 is a possible D gene (6 bases). The CDR3 is made up of 15 amino acids. The ends were cut back, 2 bases at V and 4 bases at J, with 14 bases in the middle. The germline gives CDR1 MNHEY, CDR2 SVGAGI. CDR3 protein: CASSYGARGGTEAFF. For the CDR3, the DNA is TGTGCCAGCAGTTACGGGGCCAGGGGCGGCACTGAAGCTTTCTTT.

CDR3 sequence reads: CASSSLWTGNEKLFF. CDR3 DNA sequence: TGCGCCAGCAGCTCCCTTTGGACAGGGAATGAAAAACTGTTTTTT. This rearrangement joins TRBV5-1 to TRBJ1-4; the match to TRBD1 covers 8 bases. With V trimmed by 3 bases and J by 5 bases, 6 bases remained unmatched. The CDR3 covers 15 residues. Looked up from germline, CDR1 is SGHRS and CDR2 is YFSETQ. Combining the CDR3 with reference TRBV5-1 and TRBJ1-4 gives the whole variable domain KAGVTQTPRYLIKTRGQQVTLSCSPISGHRSVSWYQQTPGQGLQFLFEYFSETQRNKGNFPGRFSGRQFSNSRSEMNVSTLELGDSALYLCASSSLWTGNEKLFFGSGTQLSVL.

The chain combines TRBV20-1 with TRBJ2-7, with D possibly TRBD2 on 5 matching bases. Germline V gene lookup returns CDR1 DFQATT and CDR2 SNEGSKA (reference sequence). Trimming took 4 bases from V and 2 from J, leaving 6 bases between them. This CDR3 is 11 amino acids long. The CDR3 DNA follows: TGCAGTGCTACCGGGGCCTACGAGCAGTACTTC. Translated: CSATGAYEQYF.

The rearrangement links TRBV30 to TRBJ1-1; 8 positions match TRBD1. The CDR3 is made up of 13 amino acids. The V gene's germline CDR1 is GTSNPN and CDR2 SVGIG (reference sequence). V lost 7 bases, J lost 3 bases, and 7 bases stayed unmatched. The CDR3 spells CASQGAKDTEAFF. As DNA, the CDR3 is TGTGCCTCCCAGGGGGCGAAGGACACTGAAGCTTTCTTT.

The rearrangement joins TRBV19 to TRBJ1-1, with 9 nucleotides matching TRBD1. J gave up 4 bases and V 1 base, and 13 bases lay outside the gene matches. The CDR3 consists of 18 residues. Germline values: CDR1 LNHDA, CDR2 SQIVND (reference sequence). The CDR3: CASSIASWGQGLGTEAFF. Here the CDR3 DNA reads TGTGCCAGTAGTATAGCGAGCTGGGGACAGGGACTCGGCACTGAAGCTTTCTTT.

Only a few counts were recorded for this clone. The genes are TRBV2 and TRBJ2-4; 8 bases match TRBD1. With 6 bases clipped from V and 9 bases from J, the junction kept 10 bases outside the gene matches. The CDR3 runs 14 residues. Germline lookup yields CDR1 SNHLY and CDR2 FYNNEI. The CDR3 loop reads CASRPTGAALIQYF. The CDR3 DNA is TGTGCCAGCAGGCCGACAGGGGCCGCCCTCATTCAGTACTTC.

The rearrangement joins TRBV7-2 to TRBJ1-5; the match to TRBD1 covers 8 bases. Trimming at V came to 5 bases and at J to 6 bases, leaving 12 bases not matched to a gene. This CDR3 has 16 amino acids. From germline, CDR1 is SGHTA and CDR2 FQGNSA. The CDR3 sequence: CASSPGFSGGGQPQHF. The CDR3 DNA sequence: TGTGCCAGCAGCCCAGGTTTTTCAGGGGGCGGTCAGCCCCAGCATTTT.

The rearrangement uses TRBV6-5 and TRBJ2-7; 8 bases align to TRBD1. The CDR3 is 14 residues long. Looked up from germline, CDR1 is MNHEY and CDR2 is SVGAGI. Trimming took 9 bases from V and 1 from J; bases not matched to a gene: 8. DNA of the CDR3: TGTGCCAGTCACCGGGACAGGTTTTCCTACGAGCAGTACTTC. Its protein product is CASHRDRFSYEQYF.

The chain links TRBV19 to TRBJ2-7; D is ambiguous. The V end was cut by 6 bases, the J end by 5 bases, with 14 bases between. CDR1 LNHDA and CDR2 SQIVND come from the germline V gene (reference sequence). The CDR3 spans 13 residues. CDR3 DNA sequence: TGTGCCAGTAGACTGCGTAGAGAGGACGAGCAGTACTTC. Translating gives CASRLRREDEQYF.

CDR3 protein: CASSPLAWLAVNTQYF. Here the CDR3 DNA reads TGTGCCAGCAGTCCACTCGCGTGGCTAGCGGTTAATACGCAGTATTTT. V usage is TRBV7-6 and J usage is TRBJ2-3; 7 nucleotides agree with TRBD2. Per the germline V gene, CDR1 is SGHVS and CDR2 is FNYEAQ. V shed 6 bases and J 7 bases; nucleotides not matched to a gene: 16. This CDR3 has 16 residues.

This clone was picked up one time. The chain carries TRBV18 and TRBJ1-1, with 9 bases identical to TRBD1. V lost 3 bases to trimming and J lost 6 bases; unmatched junction nucleotides: 8. The germline CDR1 and CDR2 sequences are KGHSH and LQKENI. CDR3 length equals 15 residues. The CDR3 protein is CASSPRTGEVSEAFF. The CDR3 DNA reads TGTGCCAGCTCACCTCGGACAGGGGAGGTCTCTGAAGCTTTCTTT.